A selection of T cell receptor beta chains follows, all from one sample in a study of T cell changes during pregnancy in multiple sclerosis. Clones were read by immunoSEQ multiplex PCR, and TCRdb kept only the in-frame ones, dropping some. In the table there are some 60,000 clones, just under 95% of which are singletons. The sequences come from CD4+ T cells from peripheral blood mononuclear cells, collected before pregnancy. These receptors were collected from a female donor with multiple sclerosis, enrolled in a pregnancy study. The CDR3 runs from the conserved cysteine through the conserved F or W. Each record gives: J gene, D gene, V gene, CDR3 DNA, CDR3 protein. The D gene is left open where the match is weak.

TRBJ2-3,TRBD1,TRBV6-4,TGTGCCAGCAGTGACTCGGCGGGGACAGGACGGGATACGCAGTATTTT,CASSDSAGTGRDTQYF
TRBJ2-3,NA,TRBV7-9,TGTGCCAGCAGCTTAGTCGGCACAGATACGCAGTATTTT,CASSLVGTDTQYF
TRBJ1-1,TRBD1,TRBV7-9,TGTGCCAGCAGTTCAAACAGGGGGGTGAACACTGAAGCTTTCTTT,CASSSNRGVNTEAFF
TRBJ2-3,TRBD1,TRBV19,TGTGCCAGTAGTATCGGCACAGGGGAGCAAGATACGCAGTATTTT,CASSIGTGEQDTQYF
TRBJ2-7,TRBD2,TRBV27,TGTGCCAGCAGTTTATTCGGTGGGTGGGCTAGCGGGGACGAGCAGTACTTC,CASSLFGGWASGDEQYF
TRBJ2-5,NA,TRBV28,TGTGCCAGCACCTATGGAGGGCGAGAGACCCAGTACTTC,CASTYGGRETQYF
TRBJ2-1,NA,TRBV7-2,TGTGCCAGCAGCTCGCAGACTGCCGTTAATGAGCAGTTCTTC,CASSSQTAVNEQFF
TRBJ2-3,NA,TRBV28,TGTGCCAGCAGCCATCCGCGGGGTTACACAGATACGCAGTATTTT,CASSHPRGYTDTQYF
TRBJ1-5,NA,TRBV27,TGTGCCAGCAGTTTAGACAGAAGGTTTGGGCCCCAGCATTTT,CASSLDRRFGPQHF
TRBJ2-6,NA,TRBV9,TGTGCCAGCAGCGTGGGGAGTACTGGGGCCAACGTCCTGACTTTC,CASSVGSTGANVLTF
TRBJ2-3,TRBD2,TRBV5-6,TGTGCCAGCAGCTACAGGACTAGCGGGGGCGCGAGACGGAATACGCAGTATTTT,CASSYRTSGGARRNTQYF
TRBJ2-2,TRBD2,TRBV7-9,TGTGCCAGCAGGTCGGATGCGGGAGTCTTAACCGGGGAGCTGTTTTTT,CASRSDAGVLTGELFF
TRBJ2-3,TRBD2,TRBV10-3,TGTGCCATCAGGAAGGGACTAGCGGGATCAGATACGCAGTATTTT,CAIRKGLAGSDTQYF
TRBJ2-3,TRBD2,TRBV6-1,TGTGCCAGCATGGGTAGCGGGAGGGAGGATACGCAGTATTTT,CASMGSGREDTQYF
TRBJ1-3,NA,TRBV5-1,TGCGCCAGCAGCCCCGCTGACAGGAGCTCTGGAAACACCATATATTTT,CASSPADRSSGNTIYF
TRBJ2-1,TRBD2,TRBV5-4,TGTGCCAGCAGCCCCCCGGGTCTAGCGGGAGTTTATGAGCAGTTCTTC,CASSPPGLAGVYEQFF
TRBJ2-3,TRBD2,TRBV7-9,TGTGCCAGCAGTAACGTCCGGGACTACCTCACAGATACGCAGTATTTT,CASSNVRDYLTDTQYF